One sample yielded the 25 T cell receptor beta chains listed below, sequenced in a study of cytomegalovirus exposure and HLA in healthy donors. A multiplex PCR was run with 60 Vbeta primers and 13 Jbeta primers. TCRdb's copy holds only in-frame clones and misses some; the assay was immunoSEQ multiplex PCR. The sample holds some 220,000 clones, about 89% seen once. Sample: PBMCs. The receptors originated from a woman aged 18-29 years in good health and CMV-seronegative.

The chain employs TRBV18 and TRBJ1-5; 9 bases match TRBD1. Losses at the gene ends were 2 bases for V and 5 bases for J; bases not matched to a gene: 4. CDR1 and CDR2 from the germline V gene are KGHSH and LQKENI. CDR3 length: 15 amino acids. The CDR3 DNA reads TGTGCCAGCTCACCAAGGACAGGGGAGGATCAGCCCCAGCATTTT. It translates to CASSPRTGEDQPQHF.

J is TRBJ2-1 and V is TRBV11-3, with D possibly being TRBD1 (6 bases). The CDR3 consists of 14 residues. The germline gives CDR1 SGHNT, CDR2 YENEEA. The V and J ends lost 0 bases and 4 bases respectively, with 7 bases between them. This CDR3 reads CASSLEGQYNEQFF. The CDR3 coding sequence is TGTGCCAGCAGCTTAGAAGGACAGTACAATGAGCAGTTCTTC.

The chain is built from TRBV9 and TRBJ2-3, with 11 bases identical to TRBD2. The CDR3 extends over 15 amino acids. With V trimmed by 4 bases and J by 1 base, 2 bases remained unmatched. Germline CDR1 and CDR2: SGDLS and YYNGEE. This CDR3 reads CASSILAGGTDTQYF. The DNA of the CDR3 is TGTGCCAGCAGCATACTAGCGGGAGGCACAGATACGCAGTATTTT.

This rearrangement joins TRBV30 to TRBJ2-3; 7 nucleotides align to TRBD1. CDR3 size: 15 residues. CDR1 is GTSNPN and CDR2 is SVGIG in the germline V gene (reference sequence). V lost 0 bases and J lost 2; bases outside the gene matches: 5. CDR3 coding DNA: TGTGCCTGGAGTGTTACAGGGGCCGTCACAGATACGCAGTATTTT. Translation gives CAWSVTGAVTDTQYF.

V usage is TRBV30 and J usage is TRBJ2-3; D is unresolved. This CDR3 contains 11 residues. The germline V gene has CDR1 GTSNPN and CDR2 SVGIG (reference sequence). The V and J ends lost 5 bases and 4 bases respectively, with 7 bases between them. DNA for the CDR3: TGTGCCTGGGGCCGGGCAGATACGCAGTATTTT. Amino acids: CAWGRADTQYF.

The chain employs TRBV6-5 and TRBJ1-2; D call uncertain. From germline, CDR1 is MNHEY and CDR2 SVGAGI. This CDR3 has 14 residues. V was trimmed by 5 bases and J by 0 bases, leaving 10 bases between them. The DNA for the CDR3 is TGTGCCAGCAGTCCACGGAGTGCTAACTATGGCTACACCTTC. This translates into CASSPRSANYGYTF.

The genes are TRBV5-5 and TRBJ2-2; 8 bases are shared with TRBD1. V shed 7 bases and J 0 bases; nucleotides not matched to a gene: 8. CDR3 length equals 16 residues. Germline assignment: CDR1 SGHKS and CDR2 YYEKEE (reference sequence). The CDR3 bases are TGTGCCAGCGGGAGGCAGGGGGCTACGAACACCGGGGAGCTGTTTTTT. Translating gives CASGRQGATNTGELFF.

This clone was recorded a few times. The V call is TRBV5-5, the J call TRBJ1-1, with a tentative D call TRBD1 (6 bases). CDR1 and CDR2 from the germline V gene are SGHKS and YYEKEE (reference sequence). Trimming took off 3 bases at V and 0 bases at J, with 6 bases between the two ends. CDR3 length equals 13 residues. The CDR3 spells CASSWTVNTEAFF. The CDR3, as DNA: TGTGCCAGCAGCTGGACAGTGAACACTGAAGCTTTCTTT.

The chain is built from TRBV9 and TRBJ1-2; no reliable D call. The CDR3 runs to 15 residues. The ends were cut back, 2 bases at V and 8 bases at J, with 19 bases in the middle. The germline V gene encodes CDR1 SGDLS and CDR2 YYNGEE. CDR3 sequence: CASSVSAEKGSGYTF. The CDR3 nucleotides read TGTGCCAGCAGCGTTTCCGCCGAAAAAGGGAGCGGCTACACCTTC.

V and J are TRBV10-3 and TRBJ1-2; 7 nucleotides line up with TRBD1. V dropped 2 bases and J dropped 6; count of bases not matched to a gene: 0. Germline V gene lookup returns CDR1 ENHRY and CDR2 SYGVKD. This CDR3 comprises 12 residues. The DNA of the CDR3 is TGTGCCATCAGTGAGACAGGGGATGGCTACACCTTC. Translating it yields CAISETGDGYTF.

The chain combines TRBV6-4 with TRBJ2-4; TRBD2 aligns across 12 bases. Germline CDR1 and CDR2: MRHNA and SNTAGT. J lost 12 bases, V lost 2 bases, and 11 bases had no gene match. The CDR3 has 16 residues. CDR3 in amino acids: CASSDKFISTSGSQYF. CDR3 nucleotide sequence: TGTGCCAGCAGTGACAAGTTTATCTCGACTAGCGGGAGTCAGTACTTC.

The rearrangement links TRBV11-2 to TRBJ1-1; 8 bases are shared with TRBD1. Germline CDR1 is SGHAT and CDR2 is FQNNGV. The CDR3 consists of 16 residues. Losses at the gene ends were 2 bases for V and 5 bases for J; bases not matched to a gene: 10. The CDR3 region has the DNA TGTGCCAGCAGCTTATTGACAGGGGCGGGAATTACTGAAGCTTTCTTT. Translating gives CASSLLTGAGITEAFF. The full variable domain, completed using reference TRBV11-2 and TRBJ1-1, is EAGVAQSPRYKIIEKRQSVAFWCNPISGHATLYWYQQILGQGPKLLIQFQNNGVVDDSQLPKDRFSAERLKGVDSTLKIQPAKLEDSAVYLCASSLLTGAGITEAFFGQGTRLTVV.

This clone was recorded only once. This chain joins TRBV15 and TRBJ1-5; TRBD1 agrees at 10 bases. This CDR3 region has 15 residues. The trim removed 5 bases at V and 6 bases at J, leaving 7 bases unmatched. CDR1 and CDR2 (germline): LNHNV, YYDKDF (reference sequence). CDR3 residues: CATSRDRGWSQPQHF. Here the CDR3 DNA reads TGTGCCACCAGCCGGGACAGGGGATGGAGTCAGCCCCAGCATTTT.

V usage is TRBV2 and J usage is TRBJ1-1; 9 bases fit TRBD1. V dropped 9 bases and J dropped 0; count of bases not matched to a gene: 11. From germline, CDR1 is SNHLY and CDR2 FYNNEI. CDR3 length: 16 residues. CDR3 sequence reads: CARGADRGIMNTEAFF. The CDR3 DNA reads as TGTGCCAGAGGGGCGGACAGGGGTATAATGAACACTGAAGCTTTCTTT.

The genes are TRBV2 and TRBJ2-3; 8 nucleotides line up with TRBD2. CDR1 and CDR2 (germline): SNHLY, FYNNEI. This CDR3 is 15 amino acids long. The V gene end was trimmed by 6 bases and the J gene end by 0 bases; junction bases not matched to a gene: 5. CDR3 sequence (DNA): TGTGCCAGCAGCCTACTAGCGGCTAGCACAGATACGCAGTATTTT. Translating gives CASSLLAASTDTQYF. Looking up the rest from reference TRBV2 and TRBJ2-3 gives the full variable domain: EPEVTQTPSHQVTQMGQEVILRCVPISNHLYFYWYRQILGQKVEFLVSFYNNEISEKSEIFDDQFSVERPDGSNFTLKIRSTKLEDSAMYFCASSLLAASTDTQYFGPGTRLTVL.

This clone has a single count. The V and J genes are TRBV7-9 and TRBJ1-2; 7 bases align to TRBD1. The length of the CDR3 is 15 residues. Per germline, CDR1 SEHNR and CDR2 FQNEAQ (reference sequence). V lost 3 bases, J lost 3 bases, and 7 bases stayed unmatched. CDR3 sequence: CASSFHRGGDYGYTF. DNA for the CDR3: TGTGCCAGCAGCTTCCACCGAGGGGGCGACTATGGCTACACCTTC.

The chain employs TRBV7-9 and TRBJ1-2; 7 nucleotides match TRBD1. Trimming removed 3 bases from V and 6 bases from J; junction bases left unmatched: 10. Germline loops: CDR1 SEHNR, CDR2 FQNEAQ (reference sequence). The CDR3 covers 15 residues. For the CDR3, the DNA is TGTGCCAGCAGCTTGACCGGGACAGTGCCCGATGGCTACACCTTC. Residues: CASSLTGTVPDGYTF. Filled out from reference TRBV7-9 and TRBJ1-2, the complete variable domain reads DTGVSQNPRHKITKRGQNVTFRCDPISEHNRLYWYRQTLGQGPEFLTYFQNEAQLEKSRLLSDRFSAERPKGSFSTLEIQRTEQGDSAMYLCASSLTGTVPDGYTFGSGTRLTVV.

The sample holds one count of this clone. This sequence joins TRBV19 and TRBJ1-2; 7 positions match TRBD1. The CDR3 length is 15 residues. V was pared by 6 bases and J by 6 bases, with 13 bases of the junction left unmatched. From germline, CDR1 is LNHDA and CDR2 SQIVND (reference sequence). The CDR3 is CASRFVDREVDGYTF. The DNA of the CDR3 is TGTGCCAGTAGATTTGTCGACAGGGAGGTTGATGGCTACACCTTC.

The chain combines TRBV30 with TRBJ1-1; D perhaps matches TRBD1 (5 bases). Trimming shortened V by 2 bases and J by 5 bases, and 9 bases separated the two germline ends. From germline, CDR1 is GTSNPN and CDR2 SVGIG (reference sequence). CDR3 length: 12 amino acids. The CDR3 region has the DNA TGTGCCTGGAGTCCCCGACAGACTGAAGCTTTCTTT. Its translation is CAWSPRQTEAFF.

In DNA form, the CDR3 reads TGTGCCAGCAGCGGGACTTTCTCAGATACGCAGTATTTT. The encoded protein is CASSGTFSDTQYF. The rearrangement uses TRBV27 and TRBJ2-3; tentative D call: TRBD2 (6 bases). The CDR3 has 13 residues. The ends were cut back, 6 bases at V and 4 bases at J, with 11 bases in the middle. Germline CDR1 reads MNHEY; CDR2 reads SMNVEV (reference sequence).

The rearrangement uses TRBV5-1 and TRBJ2-2, with D unresolved. The CDR3 spans 15 residues. Germline-derived CDR1 and CDR2 are SGHRS and YFSETQ. Deletions cut 3 bases from V and 3 bases from J, with 12 bases between. The CDR3 region is CASSWVHRDTGELFF. DNA for the CDR3: TGCGCCAGCAGCTGGGTACATCGGGACACCGGGGAGCTGTTTTTT. Complete variable domain (other parts from reference TRBV5-1 and TRBJ2-2): KAGVTQTPRYLIKTRGQQVTLSCSPISGHRSVSWYQQTPGQGLQFLFEYFSETQRNKGNFPGRFSGRQFSNSRSEMNVSTLELGDSALYLCASSWVHRDTGELFFGEGSRLTVL.

The chain couples TRBV25-1 to TRBJ2-2; TRBD2 aligns across 11 bases. J lost 4 bases, V lost 7 bases, and 11 bases had no gene match. There are 17 residues in the CDR3. CDR1 is MGHDK and CDR2 is SYGVNS in the germline V gene. The CDR3 here is CASTDPGTSGLTGELFF. CDR3 nucleotides: TGTGCCAGCACTGACCCCGGGACTAGCGGACTCACCGGGGAGCTGTTTTTT.

The CDR3 nucleotides are TGTGCCAGCACCAGGTCGCGGCACGGGGGGGAGGGTCCCTATGGCTACACCTTC. This codes for CASTRSRHGGEGPYGYTF. The rearrangement joins TRBV7-2 to TRBJ1-2, with a weak D call TRBD1 (5 bases). The CDR3 loop spans 18 amino acids. V shed 7 bases and J shed 4 bases, with 28 bases lying between them. The germline V gene has CDR1 SGHTA and CDR2 FQGNSA.

This rearrangement joins TRBV11-2 to TRBJ2-7; D is unclear. The length of the CDR3 is 12 residues. CDR1 and CDR2 (germline): SGHAT, FQNNGV. V was trimmed by 4 bases and J by 3 bases, leaving 7 bases between them. CDR3 coding DNA: TGTGCCAGCAGCTCCGATAGCTACGAGCAGTACTTC. Its protein is CASSSDSYEQYF.

The chain employs TRBV19 and TRBJ2-2; 10 bases are shared with TRBD1. The CDR3 has 15 residues. Germline values: CDR1 LNHDA, CDR2 SQIVND (reference sequence). The V gene end was trimmed by 6 bases and the J gene end by 4 bases; junction bases not matched to a gene: 5. The CDR3 nucleotides are TGTGCCAGTAGCTGGGGACAGGGGAGCACCGGGGAGCTGTTTTTT. Protein: CASSWGQGSTGELFF.